These 30 T cell receptor beta chains were sequenced from one sample in a study of OX40 agonist ivuxolimab in advanced cancers. The method was immunoSEQ multiplex PCR; TCRdb's version includes in-frame clones alone and lacks a portion of them. There are over 25,000 clones in the sample; roughly 87% occur only once, and around 54% lies in the top ten. The sample was CD4+ or CD8+ T cells sorted from blood, taken in a trial of the OX40 agonist ivuxolimab. All receptors derive from an adult with an advanced solid tumor such as melanoma, head and neck, liver or kidney cancer.

J is TRBJ2-7 and V is TRBV7-6; 7 nucleotides agree with TRBD1. CDR3 size: 15 residues. Unmatched junction bases numbered 8, after V lost 5 bases and J lost 1 base. CDR1 is SGHVS, CDR2 FNYEAQ, per germline. This CDR3 reads CASSLGGGGSYEQYF. The CDR3 DNA reads TGTGCCAGCAGCCTAGGGGGCGGAGGTTCCTACGAGCAGTACTTC.

The chain is built from TRBV19 and TRBJ2-7, with 10 bases fitting TRBD1. V dropped 7 bases and J dropped 3; count of bases not matched to a gene: 6. The CDR3 covers 14 residues. Germline lookup yields CDR1 LNHDA and CDR2 SQIVND (reference sequence). CDR3 coding DNA: TGTGCCAGTATGCTCGGGACAGGGGACTACGAGCAGTACTTC. Residues: CASMLGTGDYEQYF.

As for this clone: The DNA is omitted, as the CDR3 cannot be located on it reliably, and the CDR3 follows TCRdb's listing. J is TRBJ2-4 and V is TRBV28; TRBD1 is the table's D call, not checked against the DNA. Germline V gene sequence: CDR1 MDHEN, CDR2 SYDVKM. A total of 18 residues make up the CDR3, ends included. The CDR3 loop reads CASTKLYSTSAAKNIQYF.

This clone was picked up one time. This chain connects TRBV28 to TRBJ2-1; TRBD1 aligns across 7 bases. Trimming cost V 7 bases and J 8 bases; bases outside gene matches: 20. Germline lookup yields CDR1 MDHEN and CDR2 SYDVKM. The CDR3 consists of 17 residues. Written as DNA, the CDR3 is TGTGCCAGCACCCCTTCCCCCCGACAGGGTAATAGCGATGAGCAGTTCTTC. Protein sequence: CASTPSPRQGNSDEQFF.

This clone was seen only once. The CDR3 region is CASSFSGGSYEQYF. The CDR3 DNA reads TGTGCCAGCAGCTTTAGCGGGGGGTCCTACGAGCAGTACTTC. This rearrangement joins TRBV11-1 to TRBJ2-7, with 10 bases matching TRBD2. The CDR3 runs 14 residues. V shed 3 bases and J 1 base; nucleotides not matched to a gene: 0. Germline V lookup: CDR1 SGHAT, CDR2 FQDESV (reference sequence). Looking up the rest from reference TRBV11-1 and TRBJ2-7 gives the full variable domain: EAEVAQSPRYKITEKSQAVAFWCDPISGHATLYWYRQILGQGPELLVQFQDESVVDDSQLPKDRFSAERLKGVDSTLKIQPAELGDSAMYLCASSFSGGSYEQYFGPGTRLTVT.

The CDR3 DNA reads as TGTGCCAGCAGTGGGGCAACCGGGGAGCTGTTTTTT. Translating gives CASSGATGELFF. The chain couples TRBV25-1 to TRBJ2-2; unclear D gene. Deletions cut 4 bases from V and 5 bases from J, with 5 bases between. The length of the CDR3 is 12 residues. CDR1 is MGHDK, CDR2 SYGVNS, per germline.

J is TRBJ2-7 and V is TRBV5-6; no definite D call. V lost 2 bases and J lost 2, with 8 bases in between. The germline gives CDR1 SGHDT, CDR2 YYEEEE. This CDR3 spans 13 amino acids. Written as DNA, the CDR3 is TGTGCCAGCAGCTTACGATTTGCCTACGAGCAGTACTTC. Encoded protein: CASSLRFAYEQYF.

The rearrangement uses TRBV6-5 and TRBJ2-7, with TRBD2 as a possible D gene (6 bases). Germline V gene data show CDR1 as MNHEY and CDR2 as SVGAGI. The CDR3 is 13 amino acids. Deletions cut 10 bases from V and 5 bases from J, with 18 bases between. The CDR3 nucleotides read TGTGCCACTCTCGGGGGTTTGACGGACGAGCAGTACTTC. Translated: CATLGGLTDEQYF.

J is TRBJ2-2 and V is TRBV30; D is ambiguous. CDR1 GTSNPN and CDR2 SVGIG come from the germline V gene (reference sequence). The CDR3 has 15 residues. V lost 0 bases and J lost 1, with 9 bases in between. CDR3 nucleotide sequence: TGTGCCTGGAGTGTGTTGAACTTGAACACCGGGGAGCTGTTTTTT. This gives the protein CAWSVLNLNTGELFF.

Regarding this clone: It is unclear where the CDR3 begins or ends on the DNA, so no DNA is shown, and the CDR3 is as TCRdb lists it. This chain joins TRBV9 and TRBJ2-7; the D call in the table, TRBD1, was not verified against the DNA. Ends included, the CDR3 has 15 residues. Per germline, CDR1 SGDLS and CDR2 YYNGEE. The CDR3: CASSEFVGQGTVLSF.

This chain joins TRBV2 and TRBJ1-5; D is ambiguous. This CDR3 comprises 15 residues. Germline assignment: CDR1 SNHLY and CDR2 FYNNEI. Deletions cut 10 bases from V and 3 bases from J, with 19 bases between. The CDR3, as DNA: TGTGCCACCTCTGAAACTCGAGCAGCCAATCAGCCCCAGCATTTT. It is translated as CATSETRAANQPQHF.

The chain has TRBV5-4 and TRBJ1-2; D is uncertain. This CDR3 is built from 16 residues. Trimming left V 7 bases short and J 0 bases short, with 19 bases between. The germline V gene has CDR1 SGHNT and CDR2 YYREEE (reference sequence). CDR3 nucleotides: TGTGCCAGCGCGGCTAGCTACGAAACGGCTAACTATGGCTACACCTTC. Encoded protein: CASAASYETANYGYTF.

The rearrangement uses TRBV5-4 and TRBJ2-7, with 11 positions matching TRBD2. This CDR3 has 15 amino acids. The germline CDR1 and CDR2 sequences are SGHNT and YYREEE (reference sequence). V lost 3 bases to trimming and J lost 1 base; unmatched junction nucleotides: 3. The CDR3 nucleotides are TGTGCCAGCAGCTCACTAGCGGGGGAATCCTACGAGCAGTACTTC. Translating gives CASSSLAGESYEQYF.

The CDR3 here is CASSLAGGFDEQYF. CDR3 in DNA: TGTGCCAGCAGCTTAGCGGGGGGTTTCGACGAGCAGTACTTC. This rearrangement joins TRBV7-2 to TRBJ2-7; TRBD2 is a possible D gene (6 bases). The CDR3 totals 14 residues. Trimming took 0 bases from V and 5 from J, leaving 11 bases between them. Per the germline V gene, CDR1 is SGHTA and CDR2 is FQGNSA.

The J gene is TRBJ1-2, the V gene TRBV9, with 7 bases matching TRBD1. Germline values: CDR1 SGDLS, CDR2 YYNGEE. CDR3 size: 15 residues. J gave up 1 base and V 5 bases, and 8 bases lay outside the gene matches. CDR3 DNA sequence: TGTGCCAGCAGTGGACAGGAGCCCCTTAACTATGGCTACACCTTC. Translating it yields CASSGQEPLNYGYTF.

The J gene is TRBJ1-5, the V gene TRBV27, with D maybe TRBD1 (5 bases). The CDR3 length is 19 residues. Germline assignment: CDR1 MNHEY and CDR2 SMNVEV (reference sequence). The V gene lost 6 bases and the J gene lost 0 bases, with 24 bases spanning the gap. CDR3 loop: CASRQSTATFSNSNQPQHF. The CDR3 DNA reads as TGTGCCAGCAGACAATCGACAGCCACCTTCTCTAATAGCAATCAGCCCCAGCATTTT.

The genes are TRBV6-5 and TRBJ1-2, with a tentative D call TRBD1 (5 bases). V was shortened by 6 bases and J by 3 bases, with 11 bases between the two germline ends. Germline CDR1 MNHEY, CDR2 SVGAGI. The CDR3 has 13 amino acids. The CDR3 nucleotides read TGTGCCAGCAGCGACAGAATATACTATGGCTACACCTTC. This gives the protein CASSDRIYYGYTF.

The rearrangement links TRBV4-1 to TRBJ2-1, with a weak D call TRBD2 (5 bases). Germline values: CDR1 MGHRA, CDR2 YSYEKL. The CDR3 is made up of 14 amino acids. V shed 4 bases and J shed 4 bases, with 11 bases lying between them. The CDR3 reads CASSPASGYNEQFF. The CDR3 region has the DNA TGCGCCAGCAGCCCCGCTTCGGGGTACAATGAGCAGTTCTTC.

The V gene is TRBV9, the J gene TRBJ2-3; D may be TRBD2 (7 bases). Trimming cost V 3 bases and J 6 bases, with 11 bases left between them. Germline CDR1 SGDLS, CDR2 YYNGEE. This CDR3 is built from 13 residues. The CDR3 here is CASSGGGPDTQYF. The CDR3 region has the DNA TGTGCCAGCAGCGGCGGGGGCCCGGATACGCAGTATTTT.

The V gene is TRBV6-4, the J gene TRBJ1-5, with a weak D call TRBD1 (6 bases). The germline V gene has CDR1 MRHNA and CDR2 SNTAGT. V lost 10 bases, J lost 2 bases, and 12 bases lay in between. The CDR3 totals 13 residues. The CDR3 reads CATPRGGNQPQHF. The CDR3 DNA reads as TGTGCCACTCCGAGGGGGGGCAATCAGCCCCAGCATTTT.

The gene calls are TRBV5-5 and TRBJ2-7; TRBD2 is a possible D gene (6 bases). The CDR3 runs 15 residues. Germline CDR1 reads SGHKS; CDR2 reads YYEKEE (reference sequence). With 3 bases removed from V and 3 bases from J, the gap between germline ends came to 16 bases. The CDR3 region has the DNA TGTGCCAGCAGCTCCCGTTGGGGGGACCTCTACGAGCAGTACTTC. This encodes CASSSRWGDLYEQYF.

The chain links TRBV4-3 to TRBJ1-1; 8 bases are shared with TRBD1. V lost 4 bases to trimming and J lost 5 bases; unmatched junction nucleotides: 6. Germline lookup yields CDR1 LGHNA and CDR2 YSLEER. The CDR3 contains 14 residues. The DNA of the CDR3 is TGCGCCAGCAGCCGCACAGGGGGGAGAACTGAAGCTTTCTTT. Translated: CASSRTGGRTEAFF.

V usage is TRBV5-4 and J usage is TRBJ1-1; 8 nucleotides match TRBD1. From germline, CDR1 is SGHNT and CDR2 YYREEE (reference sequence). The CDR3 is 14 residues long. V lost 3 bases to trimming and J lost 4 bases; unmatched junction nucleotides: 5. The CDR3, as DNA: TGTGCCAGCAGCTGGGGGGGACAGGCCACTGAAGCTTTCTTT. Its translation is CASSWGGQATEAFF.

The chain is built from TRBV5-1 and TRBJ2-1; 11 nucleotides align to TRBD1. The V segment lost 4 bases and the J segment 9 bases; nucleotides outside the gene matches: 3. Germline V gene data show CDR1 as SGHRS and CDR2 as YFSETQ. This CDR3 has 13 amino acids. The CDR3: CASSPGTGGEQFF. The DNA for the CDR3 is TGCGCCAGCAGCCCCGGGACAGGGGGTGAGCAGTTCTTC.

The chain uses TRBV7-2 and TRBJ2-3; 11 bases agree with TRBD2. The V segment lost 3 bases and the J segment 4 bases; nucleotides outside the gene matches: 9. CDR1 is SGHTA, CDR2 FQGNSA, per germline. The CDR3 has 17 residues. CDR3 bases: TGTGCCAGCAGCTTGGGTTGGACTAGCGGGTACCCAGATACGCAGTATTTT. This codes for CASSLGWTSGYPDTQYF.

This rearrangement joins TRBV29-1 to TRBJ2-1; D remains unclear. There are 17 residues in the CDR3. Trimming left V 2 bases short and J 0 bases short, with 17 bases between. Germline values: CDR1 SQVTM, CDR2 ANQGSEA. For the CDR3, the DNA is TGCAGCGTTGAAATGCGCAGTCACCCTAGCTCCTACAATGAGCAGTTCTTC. Protein sequence: CSVEMRSHPSSYNEQFF.

The CDR3 region has the DNA TGCGCCAGCAGCCAAGATTTCGGACAGGACTTCTATGGCTACACCTTC. Amino acids: CASSQDFGQDFYGYTF. The V gene is TRBV4-3, the J gene TRBJ1-2, with 7 bases lining up with TRBD1. With V trimmed by 0 bases and J by 4 bases, 8 bases remained unmatched. Germline CDR1 LGHNA, CDR2 YSLEER. The CDR3 has 16 amino acids.

The V call is TRBV29-1, the J call TRBJ2-7; TRBD2 is a possible D gene (5 bases). Germline CDR1 and CDR2: SQVTM and ANQGSEA. Trimming pared 0 bases from V and 6 bases from J, leaving 12 bases between. The CDR3 runs 13 residues. The DNA of the CDR3 is TGCAGCGTTGAAGATTACACAGAGGGCGAGCAGTACTTC. As protein: CSVEDYTEGEQYF.

The chain carries TRBV9 and TRBJ2-3, with D unclear. This CDR3 has 14 amino acids. V shed 0 bases and J shed 8 bases, with 13 bases lying between them. CDR1 and CDR2 from the germline V gene are SGDLS and YYNGEE. CDR3 DNA: TGTGCCAGCAGCGTAGAACTGCCGGTGGGTACGCAGTATTTT. Translation gives CASSVELPVGTQYF.

The V gene is TRBV6-5, the J gene TRBJ2-7; unclear D gene. Trimming took 4 bases from V and 9 from J, leaving 16 bases between them. CDR3 size: 13 residues. The V gene's germline CDR1 is MNHEY and CDR2 SVGAGI. This chain's CDR3 is CASSWQVPLGQYF. CDR3 in DNA: TGTGCCAGCAGTTGGCAGGTACCCTTGGGGCAGTACTTC.